This T cell receptor (beta chain) was recorded in a study of monozygotic twins with inflammatory bowel disease. The V gene's germline CDR1 is MNHNY and CDR2 SVGAGI (reference sequence). The CDR3 runs 13 residues. TCRdb re-called the 5' RACE reads; one entry per CDR3 protein, DNA not given. This table lists approximately 150,000 distinct CDR3 sequences. Sample: blood. The TCR originated in a human donor with ulcerative colitis or Crohn's disease, or a healthy co-twin of an affected twin (not recorded which). The rearrangement joins TRBV6-6 to TRBJ2-3. The CDR3 is CASRRGSTDTQYF.